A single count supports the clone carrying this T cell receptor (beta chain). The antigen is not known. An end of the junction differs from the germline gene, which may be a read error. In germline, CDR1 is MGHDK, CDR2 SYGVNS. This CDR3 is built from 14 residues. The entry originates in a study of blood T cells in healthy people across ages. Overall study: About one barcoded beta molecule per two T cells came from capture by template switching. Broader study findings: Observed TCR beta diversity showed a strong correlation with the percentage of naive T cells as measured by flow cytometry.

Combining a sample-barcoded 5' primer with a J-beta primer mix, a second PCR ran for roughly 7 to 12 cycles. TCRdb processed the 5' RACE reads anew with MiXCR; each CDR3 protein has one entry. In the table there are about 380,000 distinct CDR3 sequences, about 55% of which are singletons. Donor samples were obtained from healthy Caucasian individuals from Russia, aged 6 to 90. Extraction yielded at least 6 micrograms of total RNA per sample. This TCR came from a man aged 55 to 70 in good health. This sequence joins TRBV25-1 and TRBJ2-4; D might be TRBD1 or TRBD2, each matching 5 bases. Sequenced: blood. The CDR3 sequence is CANSDGHGTPIQYF. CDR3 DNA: TGTGCCAACAGTGATGGACACGGGACCCCAATTCAGTACTTC.